This T cell receptor (beta chain) was retrieved from a study of molecular identifiers for immune sequencing clone quantification. This clonotype has a count of ten or more. This CDR3 contains 16 residues. Germline V CDR1 and CDR2: MNHEY, SMNVEV (reference sequence). Trimming shortened V by 1 base and J by 0 bases, and 11 bases separated the two germline ends. TCRdb re-analysed the PCR reads in MiXCR, keeping a single row per CDR3 protein. This table has about 630,000 distinct CDR3 sequences, about 25% appearing once. Sequenced sample: naive CD8+ T cells from blood, with Jurkat cell RNA spiked in. Documented subset: FACS-sorted CD8+CD4-CCR7+CD45RA+ naive T cells. The chain uses TRBV27 and TRBJ2-3; D ambiguous. The clonotype originates from a human donor in good health. Some libraries in this study had Jurkat cell RNA spiked in. In DNA, the CDR3 is TGTGCCAGCAGTTTATTACAGCGATACAGCACAGATACGCAGTATTTT. Its translation: CASSLLQRYSTDTQYF.